The 4 T cell receptor beta chains reported below all come from one sample, sequenced in a study of cytomegalovirus exposure and HLA in healthy donors. Primers included in the PCR were 60 Vbeta and 13 Jbeta primers. Sequenced by immunoSEQ multiplex PCR; TCRdb stores in-frame clones only, minus some. The repertoire holds around 230,000 clones, with roughly 81% as singletons. Sequencing input: PBMCs. The receptors originated from a girl aged 2-10 years in good health and CMV-seronegative.

This rearrangement joins TRBV7-9 to TRBJ2-7, with a weak D call TRBD1 (6 bases). The CDR3 is 16 amino acids. The germline V and J ends were trimmed by 5 bases and 2 bases, with 19 bases remaining between them. In germline, CDR1 is SEHNR, CDR2 FQNEAQ (reference sequence). For the CDR3, the DNA is TGTGCCAGCAGCCCACAGAAAACAGGGAGAACCTACGAGCAGTACTTC. Protein product: CASSPQKTGRTYEQYF.

Concerning this clone: In the same sample, other DNA sequences code for this CDR3. The V and J genes are TRBV10-1 and TRBJ2-7; TRBD1 aligns across 10 bases. The germline gives CDR1 WNHNN, CDR2 SYGVQD (reference sequence). The CDR3 is 15 residues long. The V and J ends lost 2 bases and 3 bases, in that order; junction bases with no gene match: 4. The CDR3 spells CASSEARTGGYEQYF. Written as DNA, the CDR3 is TGCGCCAGCAGTGAGGCAAGGACAGGGGGCTACGAGCAGTACTTC.

The rearrangement uses TRBV6-1 and TRBJ1-1, with 11 bases that match TRBD1. Per germline, CDR1 MNHNS and CDR2 SASEGT. V gave up 0 bases and J gave up 4 bases; unmatched junction bases: 1. The CDR3 has 15 amino acids. The CDR3 sequence is CASSEAGTGGTEAFF. CDR3 coding DNA: TGTGCCAGCAGTGAAGCAGGGACAGGGGGCACTGAAGCTTTCTTT.

The chain has TRBV7-2 and TRBJ2-1; D is unresolved. The V end lost 2 bases, the J end lost 5 bases, and 7 bases lay between the germline ends. Germline loops: CDR1 SGHTA, CDR2 FQGNSA. This CDR3 region has 13 residues. This CDR3 is CASSLKRDNEQFF. CDR3 bases: TGTGCCAGCAGCTTAAAAAGAGACAATGAGCAGTTCTTC. Looking up the rest from reference TRBV7-2 and TRBJ2-1 gives the full variable domain: GAGVSQSPSNKVTEKGKDVELRCDPISGHTALYWYRQSLGQGLEFLIYFQGNSAPDKSGLPSDRFSAERTGGSVSTLTIQRTQQEDSAVYLCASSLKRDNEQFFGPGTRLTVL.